A selection of T cell receptor beta chains follows, all from one sample in a study of shared clonotypes between healthy human individuals. The protocol was immunoSEQ multiplex PCR, while the TCRdb copy is restricted to in-frame clones and leaves out a portion. The data show around 2,000,000 clones, roughly 94% seen once. The source material was naive CD8+ T cells sorted from blood. These receptor sequences come from a man younger than 35 in good health. Both conserved end residues are part of each CDR3. Each record gives: clone size, D gene, J gene, V gene, CDR3 protein, CDR3 DNA. A D gene is named only where the DNA matches it firmly. Clone size is shown for a subset of rows, as once, few, many or a class of expanded clone.

>.|.|TRBJ1-2|TRBV2
CASSQDTWGIISSLWGYGYTF
TGTGCCAGCAGCCAAGACACATGGGGGATAATAAGCAGTTTATGGGGCTATGGCTACACCTTC
>.|TRBD2|TRBJ2-5|TRBV7-9
CASSLAGGSETQYF
TGTGCCAGCAGCCTAGCGGGGGGCAGTGAGACCCAGTACTTC
>.|TRBD2|TRBJ2-7|TRBV19
CASTPRGGSYEQYF
TGTGCCAGTACCCCCCGGGGGGGCTCCTACGAGCAGTACTTC
>.|.|TRBJ1-1|TRBV18
CASSPLGGTEAFF
TGTGCCAGCTCACCTTTAGGAGGGACTGAAGCTTTCTTT
>.|.|TRBJ2-7|TRBV28
CASSLSSEGPEQYF
TGTGCCAGCAGTCTATCCTCAGAGGGGCCCGAGCAGTACTTC
>.|.|TRBJ1-1|TRBV7-9
CASSLGESSTEAFF
TGTGCCAGCAGCTTGGGAGAGAGTAGCACTGAAGCTTTCTTT
>.|TRBD1|TRBJ1-1|TRBV9
CASSPTGEKDEAFF
TGTGCCAGCAGCCCGACAGGGGAGAAAGATGAAGCTTTCTTT
>.|.|TRBJ2-2|TRBV29-1
CSVLNGELFF
TGCAGCGTTTTAAACGGGGAGCTGTTTTTT
>once|TRBD2|TRBJ2-7|TRBV27
CASTPLRSSGSSYEQYF
TGTGCCAGCACCCCTTTAAGGTCTAGCGGGAGCTCCTACGAGCAGTACTTC
>.|.|TRBJ2-7|TRBV4-1
CASSQRKAGWTGEQYF
TGCGCCAGCAGCCAAAGAAAAGCGGGGTGGACAGGCGAGCAGTACTTC
>.|.|TRBJ1-1|TRBV27
CASSFDMRTEAFF
TGTGCCAGCAGTTTTGACATGAGGACTGAAGCTTTCTTT
>.|.|TRBJ2-7|TRBV4-3
CASSQEAGYSYEQYF
TGCGCCAGCAGCCAAGAAGCAGGGTACTCCTACGAGCAGTACTTC
>.|.|TRBJ2-7|TRBV9
CASSVGTSREYEQYF
TGTGCCAGCAGCGTAGGTACTTCGAGGGAATACGAGCAGTACTTC
>.|.|TRBJ1-5|TRBV6-1
CASSEDTYYSNQPQHF
TGTGCCAGCAGTGAGGACACATATTATAGCAATCAGCCCCAGCATTTT
>.|.|TRBJ1-1|TRBV7-9
CASSLEDSTEAFF
TGTGCCAGCAGCTTAGAAGACAGCACTGAAGCTTTCTTT
>.|TRBD1|TRBJ1-1|TRBV28
CASSSIQGANTEAFF
TGTGCCAGCAGTTCGATACAGGGGGCGAACACTGAAGCTTTCTTT
>.|TRBD2|TRBJ2-1|TRBV7-8
CASSLGGIGDYLNPEQFF
TGTGCCAGCAGCTTAGGGGGGATTGGGGACTACCTAAACCCTGAGCAGTTCTTC
>.|.|TRBJ2-2|TRBV6-5
CASSSTGNTGELFF
TGTGCCAGCAGTTCGACAGGGAACACCGGGGAGCTGTTTTTT
>.|.|TRBJ1-2|TRBV29-1
CSVEEQGRGYGYTF
TGCAGCGTTGAAGAGCAGGGGCGAGGCTATGGCTACACCTTC
>.|.|TRBJ2-7|TRBV27
CASSLSVGWYEQYF
TGTGCCAGCAGTTTATCGGTGGGATGGTACGAGCAGTACTTC
>.|.|TRBJ2-1|TRBV13
CASSSSDSSYNEQFF
TGTGCCAGCAGCTCCTCGGACAGCTCCTACAATGAGCAGTTCTTC
>.|.|TRBJ2-2|TRBV6-5
CASSYQGIYTGELFF
TGTGCCAGCAGTTACCAGGGCATCTACACCGGGGAGCTGTTTTTT
>.|.|TRBJ1-1|TRBV6-1
CASSDGNVEAFF
TGTGCCAGCAGTGACGGGAATGTTGAAGCTTTCTTT
>.|TRBD1|TRBJ2-1|TRBV12-5
CATRDSGYNEQFF
TGTGCTACCCGGGACAGTGGGTACAATGAGCAGTTCTTC
>.|.|TRBJ1-1|TRBV19
CASRTGLEAFF
TGTGCCAGTAGGACGGGACTTGAAGCTTTCTTT
>once|TRBD1|TRBJ2-5|TRBV4-3
CASSQEPDREGETQYF
TGCGCCAGCAGCCAAGAACCTGACAGGGAAGGAGAGACCCAGTACTTC
>.|TRBD2|TRBJ2-3|TRBV9
CASSVGSGTTDTQYF
TGTGCCAGCAGCGTAGGTAGCGGGACCACAGATACGCAGTATTTT
>.|.|TRBJ2-2|TRBV29-1
CSVRTDSGELFF
TGCAGCGTCCGGACAGATTCCGGGGAGCTGTTTTTT
>.|.|TRBJ2-5|TRBV9
CASSSTGYQETQYF
TGTGCCAGCAGCTCAACAGGGTACCAAGAGACCCAGTACTTC
>.|.|TRBJ2-3|TRBV5-6
CASSVDSTDTQYF
TGTGCCAGCAGCGTGGATAGCACAGATACGCAGTATTTT
>.|.|TRBJ2-7|TRBV6-5
CASSVGGRTYEQYF
TGTGCCAGCAGTGTGGGAGGCCGTACCTACGAGCAGTACTTC
>.|TRBD2|TRBJ2-5|TRBV7-9
CASSLARPGLEGQTQYF
TGTGCCAGCAGCTTAGCCAGGCCGGGACTAGAGGGACAGACCCAGTACTTC
>.|.|TRBJ1-2|TRBV9
CASSGPLEAYGYTF
TGTGCCAGCAGCGGGCCTCTGGAGGCCTATGGCTACACCTTC
>.|.|TRBJ1-2|TRBV4-3
CASSQDLEGYGYTF
TGCGCCAGCAGCCAAGATCTTGAGGGCTATGGCTACACCTTC
>.|TRBD2|TRBJ2-7|TRBV27
CASSLAGGPVDEQYF
TGTGCCAGCAGTTTAGCGGGGGGACCCGTCGACGAGCAGTACTTC
>once|.|TRBJ2-7|TRBV29-1
CSVIGQAYEQYF
TGCAGCGTTATAGGGCAAGCATACGAGCAGTACTTC
>.|TRBD1|TRBJ2-7|TRBV11-2
CASSWGTGAYEQYF
TGTGCCAGCAGCTGGGGGACAGGGGCCTACGAGCAGTACTTC
>.|.|TRBJ2-7|TRBV5-1
CASSLGGQTYEQYF
TGCGCCAGCAGCTTGGGGGGGCAGACCTACGAGCAGTACTTC
>few|TRBD1|TRBJ1-2|TRBV7-6
CASSLTPGGFGYTF
TGTGCCAGCAGCTTAACCCCAGGGGGCTTTGGCTACACCTTC
>.|.|TRBJ2-7|TRBV5-4
CASSLTGPPKEQYF
TGTGCCAGCAGCCTCACAGGGCCCCCTAAGGAGCAGTACTTC
>.|TRBD1|TRBJ1-5|TRBV15
CATSSLNMGQGNQPQHF
TGTGCCACCAGCAGCCTAAATATGGGACAGGGCAATCAGCCCCAGCATTTT
>.|.|TRBJ2-7|TRBV6-6
CASSYSGSSYEQYF
TGTGCCAGCAGTTACTCAGGGTCCTCCTACGAGCAGTACTTC
>.|.|TRBJ2-5|TRBV4-3
CASSQDGGTEGETQYF
TGCGCCAGCAGCCAAGATGGTGGCACCGAGGGGGAGACCCAGTACTTC
>.|TRBD2|TRBJ2-3|TRBV9
CASSDGLAGGADTQYF
TGTGCCAGCAGCGACGGGCTAGCGGGAGGCGCAGATACGCAGTATTTT
>.|.|TRBJ2-1|TRBV9
CASSSSGQQFF
TGTGCCAGCAGCTCTTCGGGACAGCAGTTCTTC